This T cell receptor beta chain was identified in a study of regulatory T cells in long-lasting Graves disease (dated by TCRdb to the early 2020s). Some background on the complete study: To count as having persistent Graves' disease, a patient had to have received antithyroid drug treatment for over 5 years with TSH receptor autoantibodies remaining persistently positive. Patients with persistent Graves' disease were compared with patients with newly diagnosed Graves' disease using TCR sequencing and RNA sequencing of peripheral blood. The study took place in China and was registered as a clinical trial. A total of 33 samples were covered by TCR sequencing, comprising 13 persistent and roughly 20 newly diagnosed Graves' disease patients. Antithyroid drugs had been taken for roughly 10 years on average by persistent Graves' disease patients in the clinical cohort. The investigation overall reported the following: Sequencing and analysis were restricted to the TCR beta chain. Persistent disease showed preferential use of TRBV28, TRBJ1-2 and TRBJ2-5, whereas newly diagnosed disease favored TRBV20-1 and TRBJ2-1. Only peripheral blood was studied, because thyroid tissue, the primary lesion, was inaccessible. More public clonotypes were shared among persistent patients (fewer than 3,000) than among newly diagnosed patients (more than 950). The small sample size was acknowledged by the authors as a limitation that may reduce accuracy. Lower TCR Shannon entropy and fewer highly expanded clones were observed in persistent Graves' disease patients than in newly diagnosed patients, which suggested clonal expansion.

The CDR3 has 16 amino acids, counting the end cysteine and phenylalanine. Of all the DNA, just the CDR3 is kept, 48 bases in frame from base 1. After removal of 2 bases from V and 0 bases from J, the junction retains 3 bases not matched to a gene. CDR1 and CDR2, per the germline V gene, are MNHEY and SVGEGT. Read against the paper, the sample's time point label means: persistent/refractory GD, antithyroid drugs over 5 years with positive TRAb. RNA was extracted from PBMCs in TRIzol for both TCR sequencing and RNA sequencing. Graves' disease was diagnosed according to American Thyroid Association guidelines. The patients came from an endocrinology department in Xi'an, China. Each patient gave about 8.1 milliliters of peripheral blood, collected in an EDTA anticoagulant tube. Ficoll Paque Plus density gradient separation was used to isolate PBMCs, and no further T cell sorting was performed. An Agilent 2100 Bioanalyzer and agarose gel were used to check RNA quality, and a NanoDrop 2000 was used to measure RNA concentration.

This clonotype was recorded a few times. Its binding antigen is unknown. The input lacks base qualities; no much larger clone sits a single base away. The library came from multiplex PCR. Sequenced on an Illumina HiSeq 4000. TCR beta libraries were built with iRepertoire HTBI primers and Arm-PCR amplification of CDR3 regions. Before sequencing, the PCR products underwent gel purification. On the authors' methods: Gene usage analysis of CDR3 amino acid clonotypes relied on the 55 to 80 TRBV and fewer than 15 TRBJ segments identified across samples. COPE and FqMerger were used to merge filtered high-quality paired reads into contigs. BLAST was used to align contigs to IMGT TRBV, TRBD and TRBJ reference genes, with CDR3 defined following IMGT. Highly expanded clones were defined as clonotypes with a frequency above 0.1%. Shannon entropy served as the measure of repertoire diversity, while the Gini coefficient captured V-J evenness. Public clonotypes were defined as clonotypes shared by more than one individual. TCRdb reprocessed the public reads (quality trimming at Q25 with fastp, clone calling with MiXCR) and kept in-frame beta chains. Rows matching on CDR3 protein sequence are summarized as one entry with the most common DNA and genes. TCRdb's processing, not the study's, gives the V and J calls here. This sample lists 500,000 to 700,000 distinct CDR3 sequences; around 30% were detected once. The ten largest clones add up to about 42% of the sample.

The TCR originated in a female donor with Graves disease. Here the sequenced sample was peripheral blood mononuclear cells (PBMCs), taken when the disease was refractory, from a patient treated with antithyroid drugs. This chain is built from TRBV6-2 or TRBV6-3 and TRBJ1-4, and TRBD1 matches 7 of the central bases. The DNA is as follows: TGTGCCAGCAGTTACGGGACAGAGGCAACTAATGAAAAACTGTTTTTT. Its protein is CASSYGTEATNEKLFF.